Below are 26 T cell receptor beta chains sequenced from a single sample in a study of T cells in Graves' hyperthyroidism and ophthalmopathy. RNA transcripts provided the source from which TCR beta CDR3 regions were amplified. When the TCR CDR3 underwent first-round RT-PCR, the HTBI primer set was used. TCRdb reprocessed the multiplex PCR reads with MiXCR, giving one entry per CDR3 protein. The sample holds hundreds of thousands of distinct CDR3 sequences, 22% seen once. Sequencing was done on a sample of blood. The receptor source for this set is a woman in her 70s with Graves' ophthalmopathy.

Here the CDR3 DNA reads TGTGCCAGCAGTTCCTGGGACATGGCATTCGGTGACACCATATATTTT. Translated: CASSSWDMAFGDTIYF. The chain is built from TRBV28 and TRBJ1-3, with D tentatively TRBD1 (6 bases). CDR1 and CDR2 (germline): MDHEN, SYDVKM. With 4 bases removed from V and 8 bases from J, the gap between germline ends came to 21 bases. The CDR3 has 16 residues.

Of note for this clonotype: Since no conserved phenylalanine or tryptophan closes the CDR3, a read error is the likely cause. The chain combines TRBV6-2 or TRBV6-3 with TRBJ2-4; D remains unclear. Germline V gene sequence: CDR1 MNHEY, CDR2 SVGEGT. The CDR3 is 15 amino acids. V dropped 7 bases and J dropped 0 bases, with 13 bases sitting between them. The CDR3 nucleotides are TGTGCCAGCATTCCTCCCGGGTTAGCCAAAAACATTCAGTACCTC. It encodes CASIPPGLAKNIQYL.

The chain carries TRBV11-3 and TRBJ2-2, with D tentatively TRBD2 (7 bases). Deletions cut 4 bases from V and 15 bases from J, with 18 bases between. CDR3 length: 13 residues. The germline V gene encodes CDR1 SGHNT and CDR2 YENEEA. The CDR3 bases are TGTGCCAGCAGCTATTTAGCGGGCAGGGGATTGTTTTTT. As protein: CASSYLAGRGLFF.

The chain employs TRBV28 and TRBJ1-5; D is ambiguous. Per germline, CDR1 MDHEN and CDR2 SYDVKM. The CDR3 contains 16 residues. Between the trimmed V and J ends, which lost 2 bases and 8 bases, there was a span of 19 bases. The CDR3 protein is CASSLAFRTRSEPQHF. The CDR3, as DNA: TGTGCCAGCAGTTTAGCCTTTCGAACCCGATCCGAGCCCCAGCATTTT.

In this sample, this clonotype turned up many times. The chain recombines TRBV7-3 with TRBJ2-3; 7 bases map to TRBD2. Unmatched junction bases numbered 3, after V lost 4 bases and J lost 5 bases. This CDR3 spans 13 amino acids. Germline CDR1 is SGHTA and CDR2 is FQGTGA. The CDR3 region is CASSSSGGDTQYF. CDR3 DNA sequence: TGTGCCAGCAGCTCGTCGGGGGGAGATACGCAGTATTTT.

In this sample, this clonotype turned up a few times. The chain links TRBV12-3 or TRBV12-4 to TRBJ2-4; TRBD1 is a possible D gene (7 bases). V lost 2 bases and J 12 bases, leaving 20 bases between the germline ends. This CDR3 region has 15 residues. The CDR3 nucleotides are TGTGCCAGCAGTTTAAGTCAGTCAGGGGGGAGAACTCAGTACTTC. Translated, it gives CASSLSQSGGRTQYF.

The CDR3 DNA follows: TGTGCCAGCAGCGTAGATGGGGCCGGGTACCAAGAGACCCAGTACTTC. Its translation is CASSVDGAGYQETQYF. This chain joins TRBV9 and TRBJ2-5; D perhaps matches TRBD1 (5 bases). The V gene lost 0 bases and the J gene lost 0 bases, with 12 bases spanning the gap. The CDR3 totals 16 residues. CDR1 is SGDLS and CDR2 is YYNGEE in the germline V gene.

This clonotype was counted only a few times. The CDR3 loop is CAISESGASGETQYF. As DNA, the CDR3 is TGTGCCATCAGTGAGTCGGGGGCCAGTGGAGAGACCCAGTACTTC. V and J are TRBV10-3 and TRBJ2-5; D perhaps matches TRBD1 (6 bases). Trimming shortened V by 0 bases and J by 4 bases, and 12 bases separated the two germline ends. Germline-derived CDR1 and CDR2 are ENHRY and SYGVKD. CDR3 length equals 15 residues.

This clonotype was detected only once. This chain uses TRBV30 with TRBJ2-3, with 7 bases aligning to TRBD2. This CDR3 contains 15 residues. Germline V gene data show CDR1 as GTSNPN and CDR2 as SVGIG (reference sequence). J lost 4 bases, V lost 4 bases, and 11 bases had no gene match. This chain's CDR3 is CAWTRLATLADTQYF. The CDR3 DNA sequence: TGTGCCTGGACTCGACTAGCTACTCTGGCAGATACGCAGTATTTT.

The chain combines TRBV12-3 or TRBV12-4 with TRBJ2-2, with D uncertain. CDR3 length equals 10 residues. V lost 5 bases to trimming and J lost 8 bases, with 3 bases between them. CDR3 residues: CASSRGELFF. The DNA for the CDR3 is TGTGCCAGCAGTCGTGGGGAGCTGTTTTTT.

This clonotype was found many times. CDR3 nucleotides: TGTGCCAGCAGTGAAGCCCTACCGGGGCTTTACAATGAGCAGTTCTTC. Translated: CASSEALPGLYNEQFF. The rearrangement links TRBV2 to TRBJ2-1; D assignment may be TRBD1 or TRBD2 (5 bases each). The V end was cut by 0 bases, the J end by 4 bases, with 13 bases between. Germline CDR1 SNHLY, CDR2 FYNNEI. This CDR3 is built from 16 residues.

This chain uses TRBV9 with TRBJ2-4, with D perhaps matching TRBD2 (6 bases). The CDR3 is 16 residues long. The V and J ends lost 3 bases and 3 bases respectively, with 16 bases between them. CDR1 is SGDLS, CDR2 YYNGEE, per germline. CDR3 protein: CASSETSPCLKNIQYF. CDR3 coding DNA: TGTGCCAGCAGCGAGACTAGTCCTTGTCTCAAAAACATTCAGTACTTC.

This clonotype occurred many times. The CDR3 DNA reads as TGCAGTGCTAGAGGACGGTCCGGCACCTATGGCTACACCTTC. Translated: CSARGRSGTYGYTF. This chain links TRBV20-1 with TRBJ1-2; unclear D gene. CDR3 length: 14 amino acids. The V gene lost 1 base and the J gene lost 4 bases, with 13 bases spanning the gap. CDR1 is DFQATT, CDR2 SNEGSKA, per germline (reference sequence).

This clonotype came up many times. This chain joins TRBV28 and TRBJ2-1, with TRBD1 matching 8 bases. The CDR3 has 16 residues. The germline CDR1 and CDR2 sequences are MDHEN and SYDVKM. With V trimmed by 3 bases and J by 10 bases, 14 bases remained unmatched. The CDR3 spells CASSFSVGRGLGEQFF. CDR3 DNA: TGTGCCAGCAGTTTTAGCGTAGGCAGGGGGCTAGGAGAGCAGTTCTTC.

This clonotype has just a few counts. This chain connects TRBV4-2 to TRBJ2-5, with 9 bases fitting TRBD2. The CDR3 contains 18 residues. Germline-derived CDR1 and CDR2 are LGHNA and YNFKEQ. V lost 1 base, J lost 5 bases, and 14 bases stayed unmatched. CDR3 residues: CASSQVGVGREGQETQYF. CDR3 coding DNA: TGTGCCAGCAGCCAAGTTGGAGTAGGGCGGGAGGGCCAGGAGACCCAGTACTTC.

The chain joins TRBV6-2 or TRBV6-3 to TRBJ1-2; D is unclear. The CDR3 spans 13 residues. V was clipped by 5 bases and J by 8 bases, with 15 bases between them. Per germline, CDR1 MNHEY and CDR2 SVGEGT. The CDR3 here is CASSALSSVGYTF. The CDR3 nucleotides read TGTGCCAGCAGTGCCCTTTCTTCGGTGGGCTACACCTTC.

V is TRBV4-3 and J is TRBJ2-1; the match to TRBD2 covers 9 bases. There are 15 residues in the CDR3. Unmatched junction bases numbered 3, after V lost 0 bases and J lost 6 bases. CDR1 and CDR2 (germline): LGHNA, YSLEER. DNA for the CDR3: TGCGCCAGCAGCCAAGACGCGGGAGGGCCCAATGAGCAGTTCTTC. This sequence encodes CASSQDAGGPNEQFF.

This clonotype was seen many times. The chain joins TRBV9 to TRBJ2-7; D may be TRBD1 or TRBD2 (5 bases each). This CDR3 spans 13 amino acids. V was clipped by 2 bases and J by 3 bases, with 9 bases between them. Germline CDR1 reads SGDLS; CDR2 reads YYNGEE. CDR3 bases: TGTGCCAGCAGCGTGGGACCGAGCTACGAGCAGTACTTC. It encodes CASSVGPSYEQYF.

V is TRBV7-2 and J is TRBJ1-2; D may be TRBD1 (5 bases). The CDR3 has 14 residues. Trimming cost V 1 base and J 7 bases, with 13 bases left between them. Germline lookup yields CDR1 SGHTA and CDR2 FQGNSA. CDR3 coding DNA: TGTGCCAGCAGCTTAGGATATGGGGGAGGTGGCTACACCTTC. Protein sequence: CASSLGYGGGGYTF.

On this clonotype itself: Being one base from a much bigger clone, this may be a read error. V gene TRBV7-4 combines with J gene TRBJ1-5, with 8 positions matching TRBD1. This CDR3 has 15 amino acids. CDR1 is SGHVT and CDR2 is SQSDAQ in the germline V gene. V lost 5 bases to trimming and J lost 9 bases; unmatched junction nucleotides: 12. CDR3 region: CASSARDRRSRPQHF. CDR3 coding DNA: TGTGCCAGCAGCGCACGGGACAGGAGGTCACGGCCCCAGCATTTT. Based on the CDR3 plus reference TRBV7-4 and TRBJ1-5, the full variable domain is GAGVSQSPRYKVAKRGRDVALRCDSISGHVTLYWYRQTLGQGSEVLTYSQSDAQRDKSGRPSGRFSAERPERSVSTLKIQRTEQGDSAVYLCASSARDRRSRPQHFGDGTRLSIL.

V gene TRBV19 combines with J gene TRBJ2-1; unclear D gene. Trimming removed 6 bases at V and 0 bases at J, with 9 bases between. Germline CDR1 LNHDA, CDR2 SQIVND (reference sequence). The CDR3 spans 14 residues. This CDR3 reads CASRLGGSYNEQFF. For the CDR3, the DNA is TGTGCCAGTAGGCTGGGCGGCTCCTACAATGAGCAGTTCTTC. Filled out from reference TRBV19 and TRBJ2-1, the complete variable domain reads DGGITQSPKYLFRKEGQNVTLSCEQNLNHDAMYWYRQDPGQGLRLIYYSQIVNDFQKGDIAEGYSVSREKKESFPLTVTSAQKNPTAFYLCASRLGGSYNEQFFGPGTRLTVL.

This sequence joins TRBV7-2 and TRBJ1-3; D gene ambiguous. V was clipped by 1 base and J by 0 bases, with 10 bases between them. Germline CDR1 is SGHTA and CDR2 is FQGNSA. The CDR3 covers 16 residues. The CDR3 DNA is TGTGCCAGCAGCTTAGTTGCCACAAGCTCTGGAAACACCATATATTTT. Translated: CASSLVATSSGNTIYF.

The chain uses TRBV5-1 and TRBJ2-7; D gene uncertain. Trimming took off 0 bases at V and 1 base at J, with 11 bases between the two ends. In germline, CDR1 is SGHRS, CDR2 YFSETQ. The CDR3 extends over 15 amino acids. Written as DNA, the CDR3 is TGCGCCAGCAGCTTGGAGCCGGTGGATTCCTACGAGCAGTACTTC. It translates to CASSLEPVDSYEQYF.

This clonotype has just a few counts. This chain links TRBV3-1 with TRBJ1-5; D might be TRBD1 (5 bases). V was pared by 4 bases and J by 6 bases, with 10 bases between. CDR1 LGHDT and CDR2 YNNKEL come from the germline V gene (reference sequence). The CDR3 runs to 13 residues. For the CDR3, the DNA is TGTGCCAGCAGCCTCCCAGGGAGTCAGCCCCAGCATTTT. Translated, it gives CASSLPGSQPQHF.

This clonotype has at least ten counts. J is TRBJ2-1 and V is TRBV11-2; D is undetermined. The CDR3 has 17 residues. Trimming pared 1 base from V and 0 bases from J, leaving 13 bases between. Germline V lookup: CDR1 SGHAT, CDR2 FQNNGV. For the CDR3, the DNA is TGTGCCAGCAGCTTAGGGGGTAGCTGGAGCTCCTACAATGAGCAGTTCTTC. Translating gives CASSLGGSWSSYNEQFF.

The rearrangement uses TRBV6-5 and TRBJ1-1; D gene ambiguous. The CDR3 consists of 16 residues. CDR1 is MNHEY, CDR2 SVGAGI, per germline. Trimming removed 3 bases from V and 0 bases from J, with 14 bases in between. This chain's CDR3 is CASSYLIRPLNTEAFF. The CDR3 nucleotides read TGTGCCAGCAGTTATTTGATCAGACCCCTGAACACTGAAGCTTTCTTT.